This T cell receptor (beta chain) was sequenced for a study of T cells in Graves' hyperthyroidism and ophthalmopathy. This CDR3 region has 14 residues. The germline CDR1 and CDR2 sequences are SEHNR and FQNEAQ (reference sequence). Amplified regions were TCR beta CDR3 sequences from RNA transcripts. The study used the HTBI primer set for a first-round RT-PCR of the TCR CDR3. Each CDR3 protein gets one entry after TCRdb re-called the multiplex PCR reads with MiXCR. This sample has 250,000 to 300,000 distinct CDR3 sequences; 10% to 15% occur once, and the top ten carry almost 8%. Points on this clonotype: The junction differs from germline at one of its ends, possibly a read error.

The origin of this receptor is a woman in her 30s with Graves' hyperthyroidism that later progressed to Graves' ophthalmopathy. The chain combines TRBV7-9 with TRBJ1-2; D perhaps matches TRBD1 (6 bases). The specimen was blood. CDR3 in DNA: TGTGCCAGCAGCGCACCGGGACAAGGCTATGTCTACACCTTC. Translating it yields CASSAPGQGYVYTF.